This T cell receptor beta chain was profiled in a study of a mutant IDH1 vaccine in newly diagnosed glioma. At the level of the study: Investigators started vaccination 4-6 weeks after radiotherapy alone, or with temozolomide cycles.

Here immunoSEQ multiplex PCR was the method, and the copy in TCRdb shows in-frame clones only, minus some. The sample includes tens of thousands of clones, over 70% of them seen just once. Regarding this clone: The antigen remains undetermined.

General study points: Across multiple MHC alleles, approximately 93% of patients had vaccine-induced responses.

Time point: week 23, last vaccination. Vaccination used 300 ug of mutant IDH1 20-mer peptide per dose, with topical imiquimod. The sequence came from a man between 40 and 49 years old with glioma. The sequenced sample was PBMCs, obtained from a glioma patient whose treatment included an IDH1 peptide vaccine.

The CDR3 reads CASSLGQGFETQYF. The CDR3, as DNA: TGCGCCAGCAGCTTGGGACAGGGTTTTGAAACGCAGTATTTT. The rearrangement uses TRBV5-1 and TRBJ2-3; 7 bases match TRBD1. Germline CDR1 reads SGHRS; CDR2 reads YFSETQ. V lost 0 bases, J lost 9 bases, and 7 bases stayed unmatched. This CDR3 has 14 residues.